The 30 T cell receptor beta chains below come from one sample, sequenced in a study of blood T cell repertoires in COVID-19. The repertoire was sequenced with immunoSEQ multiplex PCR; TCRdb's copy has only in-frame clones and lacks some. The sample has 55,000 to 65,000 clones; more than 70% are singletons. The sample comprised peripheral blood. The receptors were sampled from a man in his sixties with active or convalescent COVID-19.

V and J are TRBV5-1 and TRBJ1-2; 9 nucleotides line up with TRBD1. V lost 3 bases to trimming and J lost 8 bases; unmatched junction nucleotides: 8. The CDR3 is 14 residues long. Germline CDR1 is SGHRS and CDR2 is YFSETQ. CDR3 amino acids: CASSSGTGLGGYTF. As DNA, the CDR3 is TGCGCCAGCAGCTCAGGGACAGGGCTTGGGGGCTACACCTTC.

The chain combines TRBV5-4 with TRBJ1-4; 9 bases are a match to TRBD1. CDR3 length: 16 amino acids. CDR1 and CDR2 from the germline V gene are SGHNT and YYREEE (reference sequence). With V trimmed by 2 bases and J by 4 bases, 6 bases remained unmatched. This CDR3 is CASSFNRGQVNEKLFF. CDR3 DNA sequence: TGTGCCAGCAGCTTTAACAGGGGGCAAGTTAATGAAAAACTGTTTTTT.

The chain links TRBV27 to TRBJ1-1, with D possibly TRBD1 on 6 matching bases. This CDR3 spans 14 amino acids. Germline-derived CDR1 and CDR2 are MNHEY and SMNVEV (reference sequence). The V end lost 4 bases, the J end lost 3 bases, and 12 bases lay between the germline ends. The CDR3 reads CASSSFDRYTEAFF. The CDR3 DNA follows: TGTGCCAGCAGTTCCTTTGACAGGTACACTGAAGCTTTCTTT.

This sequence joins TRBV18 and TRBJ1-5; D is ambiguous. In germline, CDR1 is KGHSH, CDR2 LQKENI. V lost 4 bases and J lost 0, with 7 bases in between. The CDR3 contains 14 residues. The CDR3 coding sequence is TGTGCCAGCTCACAACAAAGTAGCAATCAGCCCCAGCATTTT. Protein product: CASSQQSSNQPQHF.

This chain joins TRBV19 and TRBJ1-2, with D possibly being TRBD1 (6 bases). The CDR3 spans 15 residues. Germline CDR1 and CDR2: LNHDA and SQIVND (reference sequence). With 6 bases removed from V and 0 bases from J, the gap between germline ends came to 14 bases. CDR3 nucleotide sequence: TGTGCCAGTAGCCCCGGGACAACCGCTAACTATGGCTACACCTTC. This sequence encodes CASSPGTTANYGYTF. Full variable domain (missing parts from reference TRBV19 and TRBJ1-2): DGGITQSPKYLFRKEGQNVTLSCEQNLNHDAMYWYRQDPGQGLRLIYYSQIVNDFQKGDIAEGYSVSREKKESFPLTVTSAQKNPTAFYLCASSPGTTANYGYTFGSGTRLTVV.

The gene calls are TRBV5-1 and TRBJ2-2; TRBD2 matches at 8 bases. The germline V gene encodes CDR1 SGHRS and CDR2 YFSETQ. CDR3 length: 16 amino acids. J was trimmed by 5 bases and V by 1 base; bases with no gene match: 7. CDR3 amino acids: CASSLTSGDSTGELFF. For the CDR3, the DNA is TGCGCCAGCAGCTTGACTAGCGGCGATAGTACCGGGGAGCTGTTTTTT.

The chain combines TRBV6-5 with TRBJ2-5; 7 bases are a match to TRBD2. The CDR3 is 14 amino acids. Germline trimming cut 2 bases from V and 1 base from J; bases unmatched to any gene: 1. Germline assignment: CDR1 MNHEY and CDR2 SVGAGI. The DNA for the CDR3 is TGTGCCAGCAGTTACGGCGGGGGCCAAGAGACCCAGTACTTC. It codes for CASSYGGGQETQYF.

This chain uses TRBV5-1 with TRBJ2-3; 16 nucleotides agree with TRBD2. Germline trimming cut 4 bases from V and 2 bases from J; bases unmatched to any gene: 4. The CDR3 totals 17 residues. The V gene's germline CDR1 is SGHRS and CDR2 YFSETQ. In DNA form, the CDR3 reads TGCGCCAGCAGCACCGGGACTAGCGGGGGGGCCACAGATACGCAGTATTTT. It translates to CASSTGTSGGATDTQYF.

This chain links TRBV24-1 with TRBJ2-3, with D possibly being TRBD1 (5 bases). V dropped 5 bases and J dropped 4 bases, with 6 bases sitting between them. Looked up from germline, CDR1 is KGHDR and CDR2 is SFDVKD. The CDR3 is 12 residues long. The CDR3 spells CATSGGADTQYF. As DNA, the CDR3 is TGTGCCACCAGTGGGGGCGCAGATACGCAGTATTTT.

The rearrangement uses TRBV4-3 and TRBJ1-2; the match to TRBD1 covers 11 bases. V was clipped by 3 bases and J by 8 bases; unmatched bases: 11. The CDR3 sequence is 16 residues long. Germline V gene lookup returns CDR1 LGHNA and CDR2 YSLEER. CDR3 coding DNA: TGCGCCAGCAGCCAGGCCTCAGGACAGGGGGCGCGCGGCTACACCTTC. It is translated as CASSQASGQGARGYTF.

Written as DNA, the CDR3 is TGTGCCAGCCCCGGGCGGGGACAGGGGGGACGTCAGCCCCAGCATTTT. Protein sequence: CASPGRGQGGRQPQHF. V usage is TRBV5-8 and J usage is TRBJ1-5; 11 positions agree with TRBD1. Losses at the gene ends were 7 bases for V and 6 bases for J; bases not matched to a gene: 12. This CDR3 region has 16 residues. Germline CDR1 SGHTS, CDR2 YDEGEE. The whole variable domain, filled in from reference TRBV5-8 and TRBJ1-5, reads EAGVTQSPTHLIKTRGQQATLRCSPISGHTSVYWYQQALGLGLQFLLWYDEGEERNRGNFPPRFSGRQFPNYSSELNVNALELEDSALYLCASPGRGQGGRQPQHFGDGTRLSIL.

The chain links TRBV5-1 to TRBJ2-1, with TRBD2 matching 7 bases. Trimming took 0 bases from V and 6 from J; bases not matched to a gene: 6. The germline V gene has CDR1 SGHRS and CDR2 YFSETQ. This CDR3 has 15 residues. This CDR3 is CASSLGQGGVNEQFF. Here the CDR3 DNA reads TGCGCCAGCAGCTTGGGCCAGGGAGGGGTCAATGAGCAGTTCTTC. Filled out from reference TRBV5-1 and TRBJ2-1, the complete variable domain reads KAGVTQTPRYLIKTRGQQVTLSCSPISGHRSVSWYQQTPGQGLQFLFEYFSETQRNKGNFPGRFSGRQFSNSRSEMNVSTLELGDSALYLCASSLGQGGVNEQFFGPGTRLTVL.

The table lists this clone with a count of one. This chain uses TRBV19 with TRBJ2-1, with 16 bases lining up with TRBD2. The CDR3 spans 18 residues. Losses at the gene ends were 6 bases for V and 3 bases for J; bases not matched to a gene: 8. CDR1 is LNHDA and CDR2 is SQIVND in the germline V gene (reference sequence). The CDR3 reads CASSGTSGRAGDYNEQFF. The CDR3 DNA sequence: TGTGCCAGTAGCGGGACTAGCGGGAGGGCCGGGGACTACAATGAGCAGTTCTTC.

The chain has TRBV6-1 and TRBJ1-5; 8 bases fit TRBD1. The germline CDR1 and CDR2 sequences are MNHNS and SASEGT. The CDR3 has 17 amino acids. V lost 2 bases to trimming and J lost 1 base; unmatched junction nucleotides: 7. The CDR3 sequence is CASSEPGTGRSNQPQHF. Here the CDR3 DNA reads TGTGCCAGCAGTGAACCTGGGACAGGCCGAAGCAATCAGCCCCAGCATTTT.

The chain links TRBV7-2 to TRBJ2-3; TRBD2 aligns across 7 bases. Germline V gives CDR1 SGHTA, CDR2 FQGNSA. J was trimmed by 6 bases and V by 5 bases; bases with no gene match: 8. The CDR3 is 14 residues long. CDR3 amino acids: CASSQPGRGDTQYF. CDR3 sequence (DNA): TGTGCCAGCAGCCAGCCTGGGCGGGGGGATACGCAGTATTTT.

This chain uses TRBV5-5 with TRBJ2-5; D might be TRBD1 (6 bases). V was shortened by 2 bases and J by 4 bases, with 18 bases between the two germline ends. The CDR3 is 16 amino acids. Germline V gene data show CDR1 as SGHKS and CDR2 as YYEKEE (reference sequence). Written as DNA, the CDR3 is TGTGCCAGCAGCTTAGTTCCAGGGGCGATCGTAGAGACCCAGTACTTC. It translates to CASSLVPGAIVETQYF.

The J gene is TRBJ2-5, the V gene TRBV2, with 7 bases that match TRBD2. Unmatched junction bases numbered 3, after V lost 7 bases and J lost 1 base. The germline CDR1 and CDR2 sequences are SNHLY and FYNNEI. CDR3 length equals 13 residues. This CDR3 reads CASKRDFQETQYF. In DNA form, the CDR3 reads TGTGCCAGCAAGCGGGACTTCCAAGAGACCCAGTACTTC.

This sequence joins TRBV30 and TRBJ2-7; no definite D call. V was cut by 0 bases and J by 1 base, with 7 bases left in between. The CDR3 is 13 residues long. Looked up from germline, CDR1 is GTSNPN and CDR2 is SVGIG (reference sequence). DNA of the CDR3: TGTGCCTGGAGTGTACCCAGGTCCTACGAGCAGTACTTC. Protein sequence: CAWSVPRSYEQYF.

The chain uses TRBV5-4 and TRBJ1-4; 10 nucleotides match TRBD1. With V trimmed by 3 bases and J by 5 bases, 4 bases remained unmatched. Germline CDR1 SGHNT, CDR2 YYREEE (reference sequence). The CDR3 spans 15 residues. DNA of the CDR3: TGTGCCAGCAGCTCACCGGGACAGGGGAATGAAAAACTGTTTTTT. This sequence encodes CASSSPGQGNEKLFF.

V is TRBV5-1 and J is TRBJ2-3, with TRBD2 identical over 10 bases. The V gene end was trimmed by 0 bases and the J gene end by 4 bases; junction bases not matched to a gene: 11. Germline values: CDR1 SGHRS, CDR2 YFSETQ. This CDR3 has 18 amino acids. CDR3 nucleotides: TGCGCCAGCAGCTTGGCACGGTCCAGCGGGAGGGCCTCAGATACGCAGTATTTT. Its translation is CASSLARSSGRASDTQYF.

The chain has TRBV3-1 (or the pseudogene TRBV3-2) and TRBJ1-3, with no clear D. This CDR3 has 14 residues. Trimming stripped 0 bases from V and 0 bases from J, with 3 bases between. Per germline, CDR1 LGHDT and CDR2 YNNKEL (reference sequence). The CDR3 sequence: CASSQDLSGNTIYF. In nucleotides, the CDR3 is TGTGCCAGCAGCCAAGACCTCTCTGGAAACACCATATATTTT.

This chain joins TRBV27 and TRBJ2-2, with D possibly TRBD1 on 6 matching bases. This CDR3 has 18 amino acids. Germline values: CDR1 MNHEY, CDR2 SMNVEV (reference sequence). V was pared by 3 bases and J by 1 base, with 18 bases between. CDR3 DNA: TGTGCCAGCAGTTTCCGCCAAGGACAGAAAATGAACACCGGGGAGCTGTTTTTT. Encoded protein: CASSFRQGQKMNTGELFF.

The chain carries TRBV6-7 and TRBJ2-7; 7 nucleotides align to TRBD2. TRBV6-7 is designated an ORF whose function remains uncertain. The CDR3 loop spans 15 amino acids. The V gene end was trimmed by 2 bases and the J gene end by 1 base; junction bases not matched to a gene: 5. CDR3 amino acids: CASSYRRRESYEQYF. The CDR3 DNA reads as TGTGCCAGCAGTTACCGGCGGCGGGAGTCCTACGAGCAGTACTTC.

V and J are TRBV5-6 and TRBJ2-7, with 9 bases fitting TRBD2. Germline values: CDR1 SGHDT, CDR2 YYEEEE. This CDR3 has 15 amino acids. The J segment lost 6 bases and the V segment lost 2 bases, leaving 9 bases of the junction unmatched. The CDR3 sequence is CASSFGLAQSGEQYF. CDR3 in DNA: TGTGCCAGCAGCTTTGGACTAGCGCAATCTGGCGAGCAGTACTTC.

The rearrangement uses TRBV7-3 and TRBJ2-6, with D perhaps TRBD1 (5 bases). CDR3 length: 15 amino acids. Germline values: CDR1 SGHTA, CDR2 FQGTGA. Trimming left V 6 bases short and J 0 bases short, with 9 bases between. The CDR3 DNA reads TGTGCCAGCAGTTTCCAGGGCTCTGGGGCCAACGTCCTGACTTTC. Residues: CASSFQGSGANVLTF.

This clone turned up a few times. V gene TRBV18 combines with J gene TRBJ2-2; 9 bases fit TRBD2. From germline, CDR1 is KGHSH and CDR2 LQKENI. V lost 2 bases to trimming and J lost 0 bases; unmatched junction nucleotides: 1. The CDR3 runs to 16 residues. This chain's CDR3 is CASSPRTSANTGELFF. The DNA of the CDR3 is TGTGCCAGCTCACCAAGGACTAGCGCGAACACCGGGGAGCTGTTTTTT.

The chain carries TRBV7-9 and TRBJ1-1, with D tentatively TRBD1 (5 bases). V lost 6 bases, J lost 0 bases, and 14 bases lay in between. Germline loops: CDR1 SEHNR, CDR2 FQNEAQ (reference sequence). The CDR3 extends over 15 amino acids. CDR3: CASRSQGNMNTEAFF. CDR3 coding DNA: TGTGCCAGCAGAAGCCAGGGAAACATGAACACTGAAGCTTTCTTT.

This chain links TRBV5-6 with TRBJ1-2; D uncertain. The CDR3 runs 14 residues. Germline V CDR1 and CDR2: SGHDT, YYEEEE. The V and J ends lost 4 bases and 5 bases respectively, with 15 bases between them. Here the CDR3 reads CASSPRGRPYGYTF. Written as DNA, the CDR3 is TGTGCCAGCAGCCCCCGAGGGCGTCCTTATGGCTACACCTTC.

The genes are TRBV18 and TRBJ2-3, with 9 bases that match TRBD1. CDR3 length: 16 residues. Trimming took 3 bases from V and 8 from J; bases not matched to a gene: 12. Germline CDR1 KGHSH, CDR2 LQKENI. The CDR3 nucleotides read TGTGCCAGCTCACCCGGGACAGGGTCGTCTCAGGGTACGCAGTATTTT. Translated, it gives CASSPGTGSSQGTQYF.

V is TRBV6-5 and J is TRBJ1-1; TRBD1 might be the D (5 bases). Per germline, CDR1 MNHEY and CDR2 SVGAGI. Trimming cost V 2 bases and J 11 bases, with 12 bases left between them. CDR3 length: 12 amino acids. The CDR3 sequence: CASSYGGGVAFF. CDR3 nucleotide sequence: TGTGCCAGCAGTTACGGGGGAGGGGTTGCTTTCTTT.